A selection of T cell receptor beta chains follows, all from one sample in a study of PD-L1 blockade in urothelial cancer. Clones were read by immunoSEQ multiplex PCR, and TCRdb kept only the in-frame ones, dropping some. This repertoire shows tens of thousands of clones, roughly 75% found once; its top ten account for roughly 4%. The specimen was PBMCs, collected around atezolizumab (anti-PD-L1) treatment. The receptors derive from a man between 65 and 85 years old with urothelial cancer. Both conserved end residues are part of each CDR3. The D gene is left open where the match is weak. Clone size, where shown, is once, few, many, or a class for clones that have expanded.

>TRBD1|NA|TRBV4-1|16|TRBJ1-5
TGCGCCAGCAGCCAATTTATGGGACAGAGCAATCAGCCCCAGCATTTT
CASSQFMGQSNQPQHF
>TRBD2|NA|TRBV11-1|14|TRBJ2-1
TGTGCCAGCAGCCTCCGCCCTAGCGGGGGGGATGAGTTCTTC
CASSLRPSGGDEFF
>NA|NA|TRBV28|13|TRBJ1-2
TGTGCCAGCAGTTCGCCCAGGTACTATGGCTACACCTTC
CASSSPRYYGYTF
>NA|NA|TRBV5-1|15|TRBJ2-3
TGCGCCAGCAGCACTTGGGGCTCCAGCACAGATACGCAGTATTTT
CASSTWGSSTDTQYF
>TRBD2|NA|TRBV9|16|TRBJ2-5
TGTGCCAGCAGCGTAGGGCTAGCGGGTCTGAGGGAGACCCAGTACTTC
CASSVGLAGLRETQYF
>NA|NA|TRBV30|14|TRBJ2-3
TGTGCCTGGGGGAGTGCGGCGGGCACAGATACGCAGTATTTT
CAWGSAAGTDTQYF
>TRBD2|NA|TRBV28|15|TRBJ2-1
TGTGCCAGCAGTTCTAGCGGGAGCTCCTACAATGAGCAGTTCTTC
CASSSSGSSYNEQFF
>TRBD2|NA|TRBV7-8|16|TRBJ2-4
TGTGCCAGCAGCTCTGGGACTAGCGGGAGTTTGGACATTCAGTACTTC
CASSSGTSGSLDIQYF
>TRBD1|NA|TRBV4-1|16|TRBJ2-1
TGCGCCAGCAGCCAAGTGGACAGGAAGAGGGGGAATGAGCAGTTCTTC
CASSQVDRKRGNEQFF
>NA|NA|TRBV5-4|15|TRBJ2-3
TGTGCCAGCAGCTTAGGGACACGACGCACAGATACGCAGTATTTT
CASSLGTRRTDTQYF
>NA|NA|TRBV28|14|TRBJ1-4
TGTGCCAGCAGTTCCGAGGGAACTAATGAAAAACTGTTTTTT
CASSSEGTNEKLFF
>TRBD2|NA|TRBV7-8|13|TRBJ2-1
TGTGCCAGCGGACTAGCGGGATACAATGAGCAGTTCTTC
CASGLAGYNEQFF
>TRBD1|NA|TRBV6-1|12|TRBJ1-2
TGTGCCAGCAGTTCGGTAGGGGGCGGCTACACCTTC
CASSSVGGGYTF
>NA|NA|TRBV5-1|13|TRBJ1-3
TGCGCCAGCAGTCCCCAGAATGGAAACACCATATATTTT
CASSPQNGNTIYF
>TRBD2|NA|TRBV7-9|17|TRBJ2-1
TGTGCCAGCAGCATGCGGACTAGCGGGATCTCCTACAATGAGCAGTTCTTC
CASSMRTSGISYNEQFF
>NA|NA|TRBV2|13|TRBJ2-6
TGTGCCAGCATGAGGTCTGGGGCCAACGTCCTGACTTTC
CASMRSGANVLTF
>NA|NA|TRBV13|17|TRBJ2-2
TGTGCCAGCAGGGGGAATGGACAGCTCGCGAACACCGGGGAGCTGTTTTTT
CASRGNGQLANTGELFF
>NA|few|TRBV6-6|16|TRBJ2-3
TGTGCCAGCAGTCGTGGGGGGACGGCAAACACAGATACGCAGTATTTT
CASSRGGTANTDTQYF
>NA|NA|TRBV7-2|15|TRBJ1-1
TGTGCCAGCAGCTTAGCGGCGGTTGGGAACACTGAAGCTTTCTTT
CASSLAAVGNTEAFF
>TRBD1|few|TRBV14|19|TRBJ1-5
TGTGCCAGCAGCCAAGATTTGATTTTTGGGTCAGGGGGCGGGAAGCCCCAGCATTTT
CASSQDLIFGSGGGKPQHF
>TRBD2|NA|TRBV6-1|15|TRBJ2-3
TGTGCCAGCAGTAGACTAGCGGGGGTCCCAGATACGCAGTATTTT
CASSRLAGVPDTQYF
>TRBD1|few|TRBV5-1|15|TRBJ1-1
TGCGCCAGCAGCGCATTTGGACAGGGAATACGCGGGGCTTTCTTT
CASSAFGQGIRGAFF
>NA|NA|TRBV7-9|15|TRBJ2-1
TGTGCCAGCAGCCTTAGCCGGGTACTTTTCAATGAGCAGTTCTTC
CASSLSRVLFNEQFF
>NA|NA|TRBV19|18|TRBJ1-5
TGTGCCAGTAGTATAGAGAGGCTTCGGACATATAGCAATCAGCCCCAGCATTTT
CASSIERLRTYSNQPQHF
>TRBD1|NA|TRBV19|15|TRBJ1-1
TGTGCCAGTAGTATAGTCGGGACAGGGGTCACTGAAGCTTTCTTT
CASSIVGTGVTEAFF
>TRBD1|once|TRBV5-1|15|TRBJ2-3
TGCGCCAGCAGCTTGGACAGGGGTAACACAGATACGCAGTATTTT
CASSLDRGNTDTQYF
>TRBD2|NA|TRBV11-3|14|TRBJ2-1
TGTGCCAGCAGCTTAGAGGGACTAGCCAATGAGCAGTTCTTC
CASSLEGLANEQFF
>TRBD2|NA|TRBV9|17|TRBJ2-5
TGTGCCAGCAGCGTAAGGAGACTAGCAGAAGACCAAGAGACCCAGTACTTC
CASSVRRLAEDQETQYF
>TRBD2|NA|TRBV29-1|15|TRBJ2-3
TGCAGCGTTGTCCGACTAGCGGGGGGGATAGATACGCAGTATTTT
CSVVRLAGGIDTQYF
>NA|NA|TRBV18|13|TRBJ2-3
TGTGCCAGCTCAATGAACCACCGGGACACACAGTATTTT
CASSMNHRDTQYF
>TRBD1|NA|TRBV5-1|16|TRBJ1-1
TGCGCCAGCAGCCAGGGGACAGGGGGCGCGTACACTGAAGCTTTCTTT
CASSQGTGGAYTEAFF
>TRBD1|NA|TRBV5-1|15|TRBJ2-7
TGCGCCAGCAGTCCCTCGCGGACAGGGAGCGACGAGCAGTACTTC
CASSPSRTGSDEQYF
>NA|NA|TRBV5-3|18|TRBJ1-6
TGTGCCAGAAGCTTGCAGAAACCAAAACCTCCCTATAATTCACCCCTCCACTTT
CARSLQKPKPPYNSPLHF
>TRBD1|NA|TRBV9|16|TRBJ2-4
TGTGCCAGCAGCGTAGGACAGGGCTTAGCCAAAAACATTCAGTACTTC
CASSVGQGLAKNIQYF
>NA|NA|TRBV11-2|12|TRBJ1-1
TGTGCCAGCAGCCCCCGCGACACTGAAGCTTTCTTT
CASSPRDTEAFF
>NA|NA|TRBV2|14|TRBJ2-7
TGTGCCAGCAGTGCAGGGGAATCGGGTTACGAGCAGTACTTC
CASSAGESGYEQYF
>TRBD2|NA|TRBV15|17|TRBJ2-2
TGTGCCACCAGCAGAGATCTCAGACTAGCTAACACCGGGGAGCTGTTTTTT
CATSRDLRLANTGELFF
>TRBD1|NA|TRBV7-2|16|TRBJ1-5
TGTGCCAGCAGCCCGCGGACAGGGGGCAGGGATCAGCCCCAGCATTTT
CASSPRTGGRDQPQHF
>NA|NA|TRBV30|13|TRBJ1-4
TGTGCCTGGAGTGTGGGGCCAAATGAAAAACTGTTTTTT
CAWSVGPNEKLFF
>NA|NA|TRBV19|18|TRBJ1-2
TGTGCCAGTACCCCACCTGGACATTTAAGACCTTCTAACTATGGCTACACCTTC
CASTPPGHLRPSNYGYTF